This T cell receptor beta chain derives from a study of blood T cell repertoires in COVID-19. Study information: T cells, B-cell-depleted T cells, or PBMCs supplied cDNA or gDNA.

Per the authors' pipeline: Nucleated cell counts were estimated from reference gene primer amplification. Only in-frame clones appear in the TCRdb table, and some are missing; sequencing was by immunoSEQ multiplex PCR. V and J calls plus clone size are reproduced from that table; the DNA served to infer D and trimming. The data contain under 200,000 clones, about 85% of them singletons. J gave up 4 bases and V 5 bases, and 6 bases lay outside the gene matches. There are 15 residues in the CDR3. From germline, CDR1 is MNHEY and CDR2 SVGAGI. Material: peripheral blood. The V call is TRBV6-5, the J call TRBJ2-2, with 8 bases fitting TRBD1. This receptor was taken from a man between 60 and 70 years old with active or convalescent COVID-19. DNA for the CDR3: TGTGCCAGCAGTAGTAGGACAGGGTTCACCGGGGAGCTGTTTTTT. As protein: CASSSRTGFTGELFF.